What follows are 12 T cell receptor beta chains derived from one specimen sequenced in a study of beta chain features in type 1 diabetes. Regarding the study as a whole: Moderately but significantly shorter TCRB CDR3s were found in Type 1 diabetes patients in all four CD4+ subsets.

The antigens for these receptors are not known. Expressed TCRB transcripts were sequenced because the entire RNA isolate underwent reverse transcription. Assay: immunoSEQ multiplex PCR; the TCRdb copy retains only in-frame clones and omits some. The table includes over 40,000 clones, around 71% detected once. The sequencing sample was made of Tregs from blood. The receptors come from a woman aged 18 to 35 with type 1 diabetes.

The chain is built from TRBV5-1 and TRBJ2-7, with 8 positions matching TRBD1. CDR3 size: 14 residues. The germline CDR1 and CDR2 sequences are SGHRS and YFSETQ. V shed 4 bases, J shed 3 bases, and the junction held 6 bases outside the gene matches. The chain's CDR3 is CASSGSRGLYEQYF. In DNA form, the CDR3 reads TGCGCCAGCAGCGGGTCCAGGGGGCTCTACGAGCAGTACTTC.

The genes are TRBV6-5 and TRBJ1-1; TRBD1 matches at 8 bases. The CDR3 contains 15 residues. Germline CDR1 and CDR2: MNHEY and SVGAGI. Trimming at V came to 5 bases and at J to 0 bases, leaving 5 bases not matched to a gene. CDR3 sequence (DNA): TGTGCCAGCAGTCCGACAGGGGCGCTGAACACTGAAGCTTTCTTT. Encoded protein: CASSPTGALNTEAFF.

This clone has a handful of counts. J is TRBJ2-5 and V is TRBV10-3, with D perhaps matching TRBD2 (6 bases). V was clipped by 3 bases and J by 3 bases, with 11 bases between them. Germline CDR1 and CDR2: ENHRY and SYGVKD. The CDR3 has 14 amino acids. The CDR3 reads CAISDGGLKETQYF. Here the CDR3 DNA reads TGTGCCATCAGTGACGGGGGTCTAAAAGAGACCCAGTACTTC.

The chain uses TRBV25-1 and TRBJ1-3, with D possibly being TRBD1 (5 bases). Germline V gene sequence: CDR1 MGHDK, CDR2 SYGVNS. The CDR3 spans 15 residues. V lost 1 base and J 0 bases, leaving 7 bases between the germline ends. CDR3 sequence: CASSEWGSSGNTIYF. CDR3 DNA: TGTGCCAGCAGTGAATGGGGCAGCTCTGGAAACACCATATATTTT.

This clone was seen once. The J gene is TRBJ2-5, the V gene TRBV6-5, with 7 bases aligning to TRBD2. The J call is in doubt because the DNA end fits TRBJ2-7 better. Germline CDR1 and CDR2: MNHEY and SVGAGI. The CDR3 extends over 16 amino acids. CDR3 sequence (DNA): TGTGCCAGCAGTTACTCCCCTTTGGCGGGGGTCTACGAGCAGTACTTC. Its translation is CASSYSPLAGVYEQYF.

The chain carries TRBV19 and TRBJ2-1; 10 bases match TRBD2. This CDR3 region has 13 residues. V dropped 9 bases and J dropped 10; count of bases not matched to a gene: 9. Germline lookup yields CDR1 LNHDA and CDR2 SQIVND (reference sequence). The CDR3 loop is CARDSGRRREQFF. CDR3 in DNA: TGTGCCAGAGATAGCGGGAGGCGACGGGAGCAGTTCTTC.

The chain joins TRBV7-6 to TRBJ2-1; 8 nucleotides line up with TRBD2. Trimming took 0 bases from V and 6 from J; bases not matched to a gene: 1. CDR3 length: 14 amino acids. Germline V lookup: CDR1 SGHVS, CDR2 FNYEAQ. CDR3 in DNA: TGTGCCAGCAGCTTAGCGCGGGGGGCCAATGAGCAGTTCTTC. It specifies CASSLARGANEQFF.

The chain is built from TRBV2 and TRBJ2-3, with 8 bases lining up with TRBD2. The CDR3 is made up of 15 amino acids. After removal of 7 bases from V and 4 bases from J, the junction contained 10 bases not matched to a gene. Germline CDR1 reads SNHLY; CDR2 reads FYNNEI. The CDR3: CASIRDTRGADTQYF. The CDR3 nucleotides read TGTGCCAGCATCCGGGATACGCGGGGGGCAGATACGCAGTATTTT.

V gene TRBV5-1 combines with J gene TRBJ2-7; TRBD1 aligns across 9 bases. The CDR3 length is 18 residues. The germline V gene has CDR1 SGHRS and CDR2 YFSETQ. J lost 0 bases, V lost 0 bases, and 10 bases had no gene match. The DNA for the CDR3 is TGCGCCAGCAGCTTGGCCCCTACCGGGACAGGGAGCTCCTACGAGCAGTACTTC. Protein product: CASSLAPTGTGSSYEQYF.

This clone was seen a handful of times. The J gene is TRBJ2-3, the V gene TRBV7-2; D is unresolved. This CDR3 is 12 amino acids long. CDR1 is SGHTA and CDR2 is FQGNSA in the germline V gene. V was clipped by 3 bases and J by 2 bases, with 3 bases between them. The CDR3 sequence is CASSFYTDTQYF. DNA of the CDR3: TGTGCCAGCAGCTTCTACACAGATACGCAGTATTTT.

V is TRBV7-2 and J is TRBJ2-1; 16 bases match TRBD2. The CDR3 consists of 19 residues. V gave up 4 bases and J gave up 1 base; unmatched junction bases: 7. CDR1 is SGHTA and CDR2 is FQGNSA in the germline V gene. The CDR3: CASSSPGLAGGRSYNEQFF. The CDR3 nucleotides are TGTGCCAGCAGCTCACCGGGACTAGCGGGAGGGCGATCCTACAATGAGCAGTTCTTC.

This chain links TRBV4-3 with TRBJ2-3, with 10 bases fitting TRBD2. V lost 1 base, J lost 5 bases, and 6 bases stayed unmatched. There are 16 residues in the CDR3. The germline CDR1 and CDR2 sequences are LGHNA and YSLEER. The CDR3 DNA sequence: TGCGCCAGCAGCCAAGGGAGCGGGAGGGCCAAAGATACGCAGTATTTT. This encodes CASSQGSGRAKDTQYF.